This T cell receptor (beta chain) was sequenced during a study of blood T cell repertoires in COVID-19. As originally analysed: By means of reference gene primer amplification, nucleated cell counts were estimated. The data were produced by immunoSEQ multiplex PCR, yet TCRdb's version contains in-frame clones alone and is incomplete. The V and J calls and the clone size are those of that table, but D and trimming were determined from the DNA. The profile shows about 210,000 clones, approximately 82% of them singletons. The junction had 5 bases not matched to a gene; V was cut back by 0 bases and J by 2 bases. CDR3 length: 16 residues. Germline V gene sequence: CDR1 MNHEY, CDR2 SVGAGI.

The chain has TRBV6-5 and TRBJ2-3, with 7 bases matching TRBD2. The source material was peripheral blood. The sequence was obtained from a middle-aged woman with acute or convalescent COVID-19. The CDR3 protein is CASSYSAAGNTDTQYF. DNA of the CDR3: TGTGCCAGCAGTTACTCCGCAGCGGGAAACACAGATACGCAGTATTTT.